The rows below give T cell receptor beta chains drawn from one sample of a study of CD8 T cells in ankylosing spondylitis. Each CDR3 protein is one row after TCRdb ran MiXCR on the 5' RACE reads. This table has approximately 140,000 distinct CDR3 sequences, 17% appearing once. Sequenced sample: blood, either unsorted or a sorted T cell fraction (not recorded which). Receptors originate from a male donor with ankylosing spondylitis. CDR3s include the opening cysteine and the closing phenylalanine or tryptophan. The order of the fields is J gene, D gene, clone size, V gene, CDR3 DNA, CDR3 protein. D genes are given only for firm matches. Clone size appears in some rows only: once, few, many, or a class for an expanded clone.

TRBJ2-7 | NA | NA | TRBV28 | TGTGCCAGCCAGGGGGGCGGGTACGAGCAGTACTTC | CASQGGGYEQYF
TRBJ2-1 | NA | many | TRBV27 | TGTGCCAGCAGTTTAGGCAAGTCCAATGAGCAGTTCTTC | CASSLGKSNEQFF
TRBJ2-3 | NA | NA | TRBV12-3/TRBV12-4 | TGTGCCAGCAGTTTATTGTCTGGGAGAGGAACAGATACGCAGTATTTT | CASSLLSGRGTDTQYF
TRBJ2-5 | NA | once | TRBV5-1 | TGCGCCAGCAGCTTGGTTCGGACGGAAACGGGAGAGACCCAGTACTTC | CASSLVRTETGETQYF
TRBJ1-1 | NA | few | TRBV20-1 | TGCAGTGCGGGTACCGGGTCAAGGGGGAGTGAAGCTTTCTTT | CSAGTGSRGSEAFF
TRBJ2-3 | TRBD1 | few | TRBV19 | TGTGCCAGTCGAGTCTCCGGGACAGGAGATACGCAGTATTTT | CASRVSGTGDTQYF
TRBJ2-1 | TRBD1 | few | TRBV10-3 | TGTGCCATCAGTGAAACAGGGGGCTCCTACAATGAGCAGTTCTTC | CAISETGGSYNEQFF
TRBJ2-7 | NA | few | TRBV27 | TGTGCCAGCAGCCATCAGGGTCCCGCCTACGAGCAGTACTTC | CASSHQGPAYEQYF
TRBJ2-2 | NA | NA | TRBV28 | TGTGCCAGTAAAGGCCCTCCACCCATCGGGGAGCTGTTTTTT | CASKGPPPIGELFF
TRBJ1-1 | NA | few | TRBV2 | TGTGCCAGCAGTGAAGCCGGCGGAGATGGCAGTGAAGCTTTCTTT | CASSEAGGDGSEAFF
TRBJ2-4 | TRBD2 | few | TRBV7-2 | TGTGCCAGCAGCTCTACTAGCGGGGGCGGGAACATTCAGTACTTC | CASSSTSGGGNIQYF
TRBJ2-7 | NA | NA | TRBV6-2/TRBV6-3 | TGTGCCAGCAGTTCCGTCCCGACTAGTTCCTACGAGCAGTACTTC | CASSSVPTSSYEQYF
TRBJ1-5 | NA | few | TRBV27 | TGTGCCAGCAGTCCCGAGTGGGGCAATCAGCCCCAGCATTTT | CASSPEWGNQPQHF
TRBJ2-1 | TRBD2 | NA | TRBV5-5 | TGTGCCACTACCGGGACTAACTACAATGAGCAGTTCTTC | CATTGTNYNEQFF
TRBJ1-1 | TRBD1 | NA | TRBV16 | TGTGCCAGCAGCCAATCGGTACCAGGGGGCACTGAAGCTTTCTTT | CASSQSVPGGTEAFF
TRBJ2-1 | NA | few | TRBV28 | TGTGCCAGCAGTTCCCCAAGGGCGGGATACTCCTACAATGAGCAGTTCTTC | CASSSPRAGYSYNEQFF
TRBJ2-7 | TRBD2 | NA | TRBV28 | TGTGCCGGCCAGAAGACTAGCGGGAGAATTGACGAGCAGTACTTC | CAGQKTSGRIDEQYF
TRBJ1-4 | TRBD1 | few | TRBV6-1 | TGTGCCAGCAGCATGGACAGGCGGAGTGAAAAACTGTTTTTT | CASSMDRRSEKLFF
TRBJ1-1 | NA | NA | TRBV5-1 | TGCGCCAGCACCCAGGGTTATTATGCGAACACTGAAGCTTTCTTT | CASTQGYYANTEAFF
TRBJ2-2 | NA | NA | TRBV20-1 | TGCAGTGCTAGAGTTTTGGGGGCCGGGGAGCTGTTTTTT | CSARVLGAGELFF
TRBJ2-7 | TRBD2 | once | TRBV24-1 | TGTGCCACCAGTGCCCCGGGGACTAGCGGAACCTACGAGCAGTACTTC | CATSAPGTSGTYEQYF
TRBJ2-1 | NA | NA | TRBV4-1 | TGCGCCAGCAGCCGGGGGCACTCCTCCTACAATGAGCAGTTCTTC | CASSRGHSSYNEQFF
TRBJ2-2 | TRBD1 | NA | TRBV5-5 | TGTGCCAGCAGCTATGACAGGGTGGTGTACACCGGGGAGCTGTTTTTT | CASSYDRVVYTGELFF
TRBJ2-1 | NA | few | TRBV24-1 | TGTGCCACCAGTGACCGGGGTGGGTCGGTCGCCCATCCCTCCTACAATGAGCAGTTCTTC | CATSDRGGSVAHPSYNEQFF
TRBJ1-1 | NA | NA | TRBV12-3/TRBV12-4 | TGTGCCAGCAGTTTCGAAGGGAAGGGCACTGAAGCTTTCTTT | CASSFEGKGTEAFF
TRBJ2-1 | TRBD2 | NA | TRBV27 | TGTGCCAGCAGGCTGACTAGCAGCTACAATGAGCAGTTCTTC | CASRLTSSYNEQFF
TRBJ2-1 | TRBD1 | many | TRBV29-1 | TGCAGCGTTGAAGATCCAATAACAGGGACAGGGGCCTACAATGAGCAGTTCTTC | CSVEDPITGTGAYNEQFF
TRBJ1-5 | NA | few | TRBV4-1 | TGCGCCAGCAGCCAAGAGGGGGGCTTGAGTCAGCCCCAGCATTTT | CASSQEGGLSQPQHF
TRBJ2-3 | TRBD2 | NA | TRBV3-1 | TGTGCCAGCAGCCAAGAACTAGCGGGACCTCCCACAGATACGCAGTATTTT | CASSQELAGPPTDTQYF